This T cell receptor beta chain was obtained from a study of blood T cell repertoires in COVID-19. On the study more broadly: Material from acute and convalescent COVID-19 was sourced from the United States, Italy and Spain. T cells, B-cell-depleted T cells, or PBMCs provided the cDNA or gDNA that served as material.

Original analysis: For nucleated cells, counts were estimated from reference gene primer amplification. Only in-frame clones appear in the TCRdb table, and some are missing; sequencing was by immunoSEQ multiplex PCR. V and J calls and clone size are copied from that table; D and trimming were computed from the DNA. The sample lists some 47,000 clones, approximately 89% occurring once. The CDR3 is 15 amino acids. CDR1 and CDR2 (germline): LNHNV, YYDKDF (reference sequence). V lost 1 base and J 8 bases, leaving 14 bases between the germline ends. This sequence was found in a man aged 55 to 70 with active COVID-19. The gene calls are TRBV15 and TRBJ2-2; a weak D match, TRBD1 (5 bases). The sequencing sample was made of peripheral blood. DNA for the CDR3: TGTGCCACCAGCAGAGGGACATTCGCCTGGGGGGAGCTGTTTTTT. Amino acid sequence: CATSRGTFAWGELFF.